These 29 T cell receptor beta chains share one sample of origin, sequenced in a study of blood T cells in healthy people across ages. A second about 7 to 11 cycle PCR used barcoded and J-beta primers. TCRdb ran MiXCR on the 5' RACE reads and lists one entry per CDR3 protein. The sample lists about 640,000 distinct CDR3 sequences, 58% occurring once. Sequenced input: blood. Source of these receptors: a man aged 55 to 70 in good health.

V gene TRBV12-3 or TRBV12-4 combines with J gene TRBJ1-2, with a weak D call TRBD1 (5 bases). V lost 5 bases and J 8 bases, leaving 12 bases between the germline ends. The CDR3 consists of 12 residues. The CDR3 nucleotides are TGTGCCAGCAGTCCCGATGGGGGAGGCTACACCTTC. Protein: CASSPDGGGYTF.

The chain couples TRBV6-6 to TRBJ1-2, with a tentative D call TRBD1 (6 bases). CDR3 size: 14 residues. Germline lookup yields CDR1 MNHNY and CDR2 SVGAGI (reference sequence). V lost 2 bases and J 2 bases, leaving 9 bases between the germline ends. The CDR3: CASSYQDRNYGYTF. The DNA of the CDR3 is TGTGCCAGCAGTTACCAGGACAGAAACTATGGCTACACCTTC.

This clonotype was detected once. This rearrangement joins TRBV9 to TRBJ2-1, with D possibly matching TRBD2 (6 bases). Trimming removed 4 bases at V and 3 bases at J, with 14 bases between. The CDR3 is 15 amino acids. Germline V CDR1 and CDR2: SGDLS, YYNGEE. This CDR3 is CASSTTSRNYNEQFF. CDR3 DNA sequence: TGTGCCAGCAGCACCACTAGCAGAAACTACAATGAGCAGTTCTTC. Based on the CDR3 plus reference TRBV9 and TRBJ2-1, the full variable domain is DSGVTQTPKHLITATGQRVTLRCSPRSGDLSVYWYQQSLDQGLQFLIQYYNGEERAKGNILERFSAQQFPDLHSELNLSSLELGDSALYFCASSTTSRNYNEQFFGPGTRLTVL.

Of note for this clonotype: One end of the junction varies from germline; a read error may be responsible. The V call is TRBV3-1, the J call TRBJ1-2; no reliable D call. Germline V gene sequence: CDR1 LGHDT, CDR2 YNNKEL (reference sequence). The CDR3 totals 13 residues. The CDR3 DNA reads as TGTACCAGCAGCCAAAGGGAGTATCATGGCTACACCTTC. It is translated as CTSSQREYHGYTF. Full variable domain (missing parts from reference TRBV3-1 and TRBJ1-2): DTAVSQTPKYLVTQMGNDKSIKCEQNLGHDTMYWYKQDSKKFLKIMFSYNNKELIINETVPNRFSPKSPDKAHLNLHINSLELGDSAVYFCTSSQREYHGYTFGSGTRLTVV.

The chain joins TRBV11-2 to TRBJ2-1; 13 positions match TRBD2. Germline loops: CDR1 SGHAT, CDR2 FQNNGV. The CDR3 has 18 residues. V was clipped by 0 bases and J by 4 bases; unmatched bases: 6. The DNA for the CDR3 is TGTGCCAGCAGCTTAGAGGGGACTAGCGGGGCACTATACAATGAGCAGTTCTTC. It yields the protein CASSLEGTSGALYNEQFF.

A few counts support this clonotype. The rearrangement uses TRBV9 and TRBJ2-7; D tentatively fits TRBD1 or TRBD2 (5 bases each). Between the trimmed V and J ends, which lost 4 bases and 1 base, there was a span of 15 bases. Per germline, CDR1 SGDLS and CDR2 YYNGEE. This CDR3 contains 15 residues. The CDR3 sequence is CASSSHLGASYEQYF. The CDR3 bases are TGTGCCAGCAGCTCCCATCTCGGGGCTTCCTACGAGCAGTACTTC.

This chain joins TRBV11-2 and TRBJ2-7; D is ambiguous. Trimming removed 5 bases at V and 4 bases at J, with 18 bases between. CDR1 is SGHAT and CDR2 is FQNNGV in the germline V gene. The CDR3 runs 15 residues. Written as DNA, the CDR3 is TGTGCCAGCAGCAGACAACTGCTTCCCGGTTACGAGCAGTACTTC. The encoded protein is CASSRQLLPGYEQYF.

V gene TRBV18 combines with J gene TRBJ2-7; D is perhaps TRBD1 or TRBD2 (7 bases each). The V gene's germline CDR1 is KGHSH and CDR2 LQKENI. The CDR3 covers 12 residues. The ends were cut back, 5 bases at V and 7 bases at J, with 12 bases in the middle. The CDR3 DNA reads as TGTGCCAGCTCATCAGGGGGGGGAGAGCAGTACTTC. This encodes CASSSGGGEQYF.

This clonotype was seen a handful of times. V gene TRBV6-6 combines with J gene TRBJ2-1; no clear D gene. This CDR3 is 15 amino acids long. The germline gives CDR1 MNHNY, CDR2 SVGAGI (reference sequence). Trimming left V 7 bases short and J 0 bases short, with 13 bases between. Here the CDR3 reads CASTEDASSYNEQFF. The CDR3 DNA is TGTGCCAGCACCGAAGACGCCAGCTCCTACAATGAGCAGTTCTTC.

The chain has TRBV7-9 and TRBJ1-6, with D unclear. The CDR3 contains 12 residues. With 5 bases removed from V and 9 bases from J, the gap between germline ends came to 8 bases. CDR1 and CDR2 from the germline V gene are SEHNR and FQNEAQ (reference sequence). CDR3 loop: CASSVDSSPLHF. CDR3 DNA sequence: TGTGCCAGCAGCGTAGATAGTTCACCCCTCCACTTT.

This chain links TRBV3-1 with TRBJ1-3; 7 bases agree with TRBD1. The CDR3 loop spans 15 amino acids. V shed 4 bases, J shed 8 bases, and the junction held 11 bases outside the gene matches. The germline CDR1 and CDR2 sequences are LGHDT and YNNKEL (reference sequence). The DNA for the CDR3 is TGTGCCAGCAGCCTAACCGGGACAGAGATTGACACCATATATTTT. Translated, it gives CASSLTGTEIDTIYF. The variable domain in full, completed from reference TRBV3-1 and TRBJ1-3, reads DTAVSQTPKYLVTQMGNDKSIKCEQNLGHDTMYWYKQDSKKFLKIMFSYNNKELIINETVPNRFSPKSPDKAHLNLHINSLELGDSAVYFCASSLTGTEIDTIYFGEGSWLTVV.

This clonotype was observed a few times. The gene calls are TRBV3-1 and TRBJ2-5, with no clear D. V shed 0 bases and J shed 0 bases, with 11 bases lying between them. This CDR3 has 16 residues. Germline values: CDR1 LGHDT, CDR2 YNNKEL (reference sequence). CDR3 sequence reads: CASSQEGRRYQETQYF. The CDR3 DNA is TGTGCCAGCAGCCAAGAAGGGCGGCGGTACCAAGAGACCCAGTACTTC.

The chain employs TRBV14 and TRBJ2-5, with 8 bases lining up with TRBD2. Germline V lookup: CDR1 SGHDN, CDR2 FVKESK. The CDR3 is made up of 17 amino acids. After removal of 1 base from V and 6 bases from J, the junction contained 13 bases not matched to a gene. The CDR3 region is CASSQALRTGGTQTQYF. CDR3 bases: TGTGCCAGCAGCCAAGCCCTTCGGACGGGGGGGACACAGACCCAGTACTTC. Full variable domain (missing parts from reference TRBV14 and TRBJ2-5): EAGVTQFPSHSVIEKGQTVTLRCDPISGHDNLYWYRRVMGKEIKFLLHFVKESKQDESGMPNNRFLAERTGGTYSTLKVQPAELEDSGVYFCASSQALRTGGTQTQYFGPGTRLLVL.

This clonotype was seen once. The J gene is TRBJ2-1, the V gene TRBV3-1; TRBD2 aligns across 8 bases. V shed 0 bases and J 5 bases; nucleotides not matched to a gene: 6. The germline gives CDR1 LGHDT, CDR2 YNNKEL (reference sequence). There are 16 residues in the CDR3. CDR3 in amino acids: CASSQDLGGAHNEQFF. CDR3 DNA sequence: TGTGCCAGCAGCCAAGATCTCGGGGGGGCCCACAATGAGCAGTTCTTC.

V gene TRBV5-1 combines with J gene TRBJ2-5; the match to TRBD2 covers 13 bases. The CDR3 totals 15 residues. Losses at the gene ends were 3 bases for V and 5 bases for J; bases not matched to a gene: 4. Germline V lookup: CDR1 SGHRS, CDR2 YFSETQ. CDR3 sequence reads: CASSSGTSGVETQYF. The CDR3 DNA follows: TGCGCCAGCAGCTCCGGGACTAGCGGGGTGGAGACCCAGTACTTC.

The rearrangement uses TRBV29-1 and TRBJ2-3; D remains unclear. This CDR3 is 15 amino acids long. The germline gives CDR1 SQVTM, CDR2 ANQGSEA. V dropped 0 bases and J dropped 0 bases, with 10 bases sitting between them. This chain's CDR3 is CSVEDGVYSTDTQYF. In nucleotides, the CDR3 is TGCAGCGTTGAAGATGGGGTATATAGCACAGATACGCAGTATTTT.

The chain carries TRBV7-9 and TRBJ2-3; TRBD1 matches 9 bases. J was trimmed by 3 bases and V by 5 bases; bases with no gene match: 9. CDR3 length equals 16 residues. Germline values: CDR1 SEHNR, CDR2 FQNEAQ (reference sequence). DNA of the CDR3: TGTGCCAGCAGCAAGGGACAGGGAACAATAACAGATACGCAGTATTTT. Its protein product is CASSKGQGTITDTQYF.

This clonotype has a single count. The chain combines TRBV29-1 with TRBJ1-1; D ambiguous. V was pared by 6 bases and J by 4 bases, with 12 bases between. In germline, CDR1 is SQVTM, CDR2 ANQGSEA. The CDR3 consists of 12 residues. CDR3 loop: CSVLEPTTEAFF. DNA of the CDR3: TGCAGCGTGCTTGAGCCCACCACTGAAGCTTTCTTT.

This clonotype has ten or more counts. In DNA form, the CDR3 reads TGTGCCAGCAGCAGCGGGGGGGCCGCCAACATTCAGTACTTC. Amino acids: CASSSGGAANIQYF. The chain is built from TRBV11-3 and TRBJ2-4; TRBD2 matches 10 bases. CDR1 SGHNT and CDR2 YENEEA come from the germline V gene. The junction had 5 bases not matched to a gene; V was cut back by 5 bases and J by 7 bases. The CDR3 consists of 14 residues.

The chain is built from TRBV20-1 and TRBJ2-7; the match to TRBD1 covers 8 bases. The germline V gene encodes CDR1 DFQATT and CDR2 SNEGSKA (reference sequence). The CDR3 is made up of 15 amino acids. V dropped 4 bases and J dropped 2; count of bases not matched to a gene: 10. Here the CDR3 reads CSAKPPGQATYEQYF. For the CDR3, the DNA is TGCAGTGCTAAGCCTCCGGGACAGGCAACCTACGAGCAGTACTTC.

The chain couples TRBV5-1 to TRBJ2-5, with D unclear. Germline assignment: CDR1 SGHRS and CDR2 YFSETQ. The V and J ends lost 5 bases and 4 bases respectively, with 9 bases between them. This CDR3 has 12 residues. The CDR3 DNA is TGCGCCAGCAGGGAAGATGGAGAGACCCAGTACTTC. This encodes CASREDGETQYF. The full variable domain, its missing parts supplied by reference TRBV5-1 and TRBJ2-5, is KAGVTQTPRYLIKTRGQQVTLSCSPISGHRSVSWYQQTPGQGLQFLFEYFSETQRNKGNFPGRFSGRQFSNSRSEMNVSTLELGDSALYLCASREDGETQYFGPGTRLLVL.

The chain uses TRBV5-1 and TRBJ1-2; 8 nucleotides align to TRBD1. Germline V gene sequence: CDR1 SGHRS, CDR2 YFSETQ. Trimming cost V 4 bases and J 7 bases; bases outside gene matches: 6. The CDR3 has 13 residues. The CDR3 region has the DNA TGCGCCAGCAGCCCGGGACAGGAGAGTGGCTACACCTTC. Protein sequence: CASSPGQESGYTF.

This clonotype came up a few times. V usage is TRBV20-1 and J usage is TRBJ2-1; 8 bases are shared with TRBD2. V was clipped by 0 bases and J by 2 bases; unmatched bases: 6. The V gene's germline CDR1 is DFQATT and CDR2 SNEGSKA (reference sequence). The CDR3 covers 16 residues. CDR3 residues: CSARDPGLAPYNEQFF. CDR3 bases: TGCAGTGCTAGAGATCCCGGACTAGCCCCCTACAATGAGCAGTTCTTC.

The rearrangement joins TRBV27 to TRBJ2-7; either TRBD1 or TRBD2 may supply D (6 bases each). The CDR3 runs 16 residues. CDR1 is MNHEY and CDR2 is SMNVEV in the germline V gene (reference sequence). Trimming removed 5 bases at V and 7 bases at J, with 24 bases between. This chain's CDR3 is CASSPYLIGRGREQYF. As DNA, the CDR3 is TGTGCCAGCAGTCCATATTTAATTGGCCGGGGGCGGGAGCAGTACTTC.

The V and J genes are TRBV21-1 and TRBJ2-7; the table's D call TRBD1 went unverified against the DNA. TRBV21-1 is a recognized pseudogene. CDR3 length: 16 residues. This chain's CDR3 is CACSSPGAGVDNEQYF. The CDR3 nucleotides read TGTGCCTGCAGCAGCCCGGGTGCGGGGGTTGACAATGAGCAGTACTTC.

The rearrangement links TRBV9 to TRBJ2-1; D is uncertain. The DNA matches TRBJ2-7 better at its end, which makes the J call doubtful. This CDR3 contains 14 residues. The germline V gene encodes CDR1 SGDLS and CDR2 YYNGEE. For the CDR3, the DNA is TGTGCCAGCAGCGTAGGCCCCTCCTACAATGAGCAGTACTTC. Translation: CASSVGPSYNEQYF.

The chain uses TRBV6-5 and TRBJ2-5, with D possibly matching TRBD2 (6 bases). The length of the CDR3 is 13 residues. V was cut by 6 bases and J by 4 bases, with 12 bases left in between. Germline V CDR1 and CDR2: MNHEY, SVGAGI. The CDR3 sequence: CASRKMGGETQYF. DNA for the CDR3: TGTGCCAGCAGAAAAATGGGGGGAGAGACCCAGTACTTC.

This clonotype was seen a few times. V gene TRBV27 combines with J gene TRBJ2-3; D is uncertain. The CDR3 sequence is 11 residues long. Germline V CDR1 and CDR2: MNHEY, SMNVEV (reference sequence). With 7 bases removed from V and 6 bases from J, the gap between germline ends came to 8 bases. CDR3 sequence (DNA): TGTGCCAGCACCTATTTCGATACGCAGTATTTT. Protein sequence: CASTYFDTQYF.

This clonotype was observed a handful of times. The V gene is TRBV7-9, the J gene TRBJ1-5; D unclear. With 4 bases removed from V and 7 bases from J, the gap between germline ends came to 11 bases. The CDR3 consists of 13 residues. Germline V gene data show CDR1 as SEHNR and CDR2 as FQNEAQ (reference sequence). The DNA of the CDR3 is TGTGCCAGCAGCTCCGGTGCGGTCCAGCCCCAGCATTTT. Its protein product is CASSSGAVQPQHF.